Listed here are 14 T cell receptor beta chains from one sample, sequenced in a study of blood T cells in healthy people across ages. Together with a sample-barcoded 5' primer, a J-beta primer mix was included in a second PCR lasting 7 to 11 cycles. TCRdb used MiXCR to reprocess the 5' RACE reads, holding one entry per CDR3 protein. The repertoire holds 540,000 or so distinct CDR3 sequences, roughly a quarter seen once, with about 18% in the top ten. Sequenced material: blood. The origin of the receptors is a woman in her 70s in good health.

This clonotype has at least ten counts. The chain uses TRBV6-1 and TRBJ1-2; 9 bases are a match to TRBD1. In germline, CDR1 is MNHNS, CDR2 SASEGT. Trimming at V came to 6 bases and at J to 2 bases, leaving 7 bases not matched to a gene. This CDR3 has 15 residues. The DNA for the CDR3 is TGTGCCAGCAGATCCCTACAGGGGGCCAACTATGGCTACACCTTC. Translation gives CASRSLQGANYGYTF.

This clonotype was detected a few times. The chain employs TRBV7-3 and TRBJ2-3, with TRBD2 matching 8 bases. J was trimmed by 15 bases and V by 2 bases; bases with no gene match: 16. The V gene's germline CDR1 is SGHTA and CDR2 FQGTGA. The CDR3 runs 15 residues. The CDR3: CASSLGRRAGEATYF. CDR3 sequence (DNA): TGTGCCAGCAGCTTAGGGCGTCGAGCGGGGGAAGCGACCTATTTT.

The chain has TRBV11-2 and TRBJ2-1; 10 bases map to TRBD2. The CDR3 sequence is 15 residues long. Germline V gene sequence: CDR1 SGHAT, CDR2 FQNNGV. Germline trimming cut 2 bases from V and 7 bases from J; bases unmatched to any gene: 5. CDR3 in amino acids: CASSLNSGGDNEQFF. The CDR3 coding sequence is TGTGCCAGCAGCTTAAACAGCGGGGGGGATAATGAGCAGTTCTTC.

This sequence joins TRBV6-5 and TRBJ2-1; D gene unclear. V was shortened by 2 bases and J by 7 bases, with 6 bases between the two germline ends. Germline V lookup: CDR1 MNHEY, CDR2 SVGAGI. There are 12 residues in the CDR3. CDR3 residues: CASSYLGNEQFF. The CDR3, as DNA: TGTGCCAGCAGTTACCTTGGAAATGAGCAGTTCTTC.

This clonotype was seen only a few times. For the CDR3, the DNA is TGTGCCAGCAGCTTAGGCGGTAGCGGGGGGGCCAATGAGCAGTTCTTC. It translates to CASSLGGSGGANEQFF. The gene calls are TRBV7-2 and TRBJ2-1, with 11 bases lining up with TRBD2. This CDR3 is 16 amino acids long. V shed 1 base and J 6 bases; nucleotides not matched to a gene: 5. Germline loops: CDR1 SGHTA, CDR2 FQGNSA.

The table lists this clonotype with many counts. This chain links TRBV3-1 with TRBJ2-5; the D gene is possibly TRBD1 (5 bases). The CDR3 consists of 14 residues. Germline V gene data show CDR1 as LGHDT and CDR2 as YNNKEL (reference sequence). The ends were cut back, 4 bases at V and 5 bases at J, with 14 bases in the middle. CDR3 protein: CASSPSWGAETQYF. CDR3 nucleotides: TGTGCCAGCAGCCCCTCTTGGGGCGCGGAGACCCAGTACTTC.

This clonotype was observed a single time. CDR3 bases: TGTGCCAGCAGCTTAAGCCCCTTAGGACGGAACTATGGCTACACCTTC. Translated: CASSLSPLGRNYGYTF. The chain links TRBV11-2 to TRBJ1-2; D remains unclear. The V end was cut by 2 bases, the J end by 2 bases, with 15 bases between. Germline-derived CDR1 and CDR2 are SGHAT and FQNNGV. The CDR3 is 16 amino acids. The whole variable domain, remainder taken from reference TRBV11-2 and TRBJ1-2, is EAGVAQSPRYKIIEKRQSVAFWCNPISGHATLYWYQQILGQGPKLLIQFQNNGVVDDSQLPKDRFSAERLKGVDSTLKIQPAKLEDSAVYLCASSLSPLGRNYGYTFGSGTRLTVV.

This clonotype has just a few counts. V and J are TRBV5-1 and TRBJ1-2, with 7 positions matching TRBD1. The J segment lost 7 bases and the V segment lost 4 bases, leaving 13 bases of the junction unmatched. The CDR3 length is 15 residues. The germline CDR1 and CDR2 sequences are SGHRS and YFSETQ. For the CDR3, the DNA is TGCGCCAGCAGCATTAAAACAGGGGCGGCGGTTGGCTACACCTTC. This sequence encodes CASSIKTGAAVGYTF. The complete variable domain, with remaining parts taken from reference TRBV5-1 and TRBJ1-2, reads KAGVTQTPRYLIKTRGQQVTLSCSPISGHRSVSWYQQTPGQGLQFLFEYFSETQRNKGNFPGRFSGRQFSNSRSEMNVSTLELGDSALYLCASSIKTGAAVGYTFGSGTRLTVV.

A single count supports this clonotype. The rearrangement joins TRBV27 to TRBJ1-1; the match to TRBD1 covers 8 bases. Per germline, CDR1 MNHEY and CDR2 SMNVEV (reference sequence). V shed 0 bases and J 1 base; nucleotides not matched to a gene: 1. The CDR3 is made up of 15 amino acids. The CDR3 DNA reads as TGTGCCAGCAGTTTATCTACAGGGGGGAACACTGAAGCTTTCTTT. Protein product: CASSLSTGGNTEAFF.

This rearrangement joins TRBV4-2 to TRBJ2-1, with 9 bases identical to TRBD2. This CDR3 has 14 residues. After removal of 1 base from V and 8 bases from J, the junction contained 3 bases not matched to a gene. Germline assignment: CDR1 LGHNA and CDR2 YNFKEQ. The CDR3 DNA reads TGTGCCAGCAGCCAAGGACTAGCGGATTATGAGCAGTTCTTC. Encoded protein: CASSQGLADYEQFF.

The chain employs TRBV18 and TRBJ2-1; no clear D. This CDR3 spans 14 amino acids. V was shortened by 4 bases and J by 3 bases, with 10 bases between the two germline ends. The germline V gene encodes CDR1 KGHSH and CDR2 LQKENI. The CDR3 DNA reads TGTGCCAGCTCACGGATCGAATTCTACAATGAGCAGTTCTTC. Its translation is CASSRIEFYNEQFF. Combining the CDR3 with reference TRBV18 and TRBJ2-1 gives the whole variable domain NAGVMQNPRHLVRRRGQEARLRCSPMKGHSHVYWYRQLPEEGLKFMVYLQKENIIDESGMPKERFSAEFPKEGPSILRIQQVVRGDSAAYFCASSRIEFYNEQFFGPGTRLTVL.

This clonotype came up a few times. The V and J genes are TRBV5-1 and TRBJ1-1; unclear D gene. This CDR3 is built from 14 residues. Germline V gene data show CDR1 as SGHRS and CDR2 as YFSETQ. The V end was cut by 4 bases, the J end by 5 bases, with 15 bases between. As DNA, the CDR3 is TGCGCCAGCAGCGAAATTTTAGGAATGACTGAAGCTTTCTTT. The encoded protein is CASSEILGMTEAFF.

CDR3 DNA sequence: TGTGCCAGCAGGTTCGACAGCTCCTACGAGCAGTACTTC. Its translation is CASRFDSSYEQYF. The chain employs TRBV28 and TRBJ2-7, with D tentatively TRBD1 (5 bases). With 6 bases removed from V and 0 bases from J, the gap between germline ends came to 9 bases. The CDR3 covers 13 residues. Germline V gene data show CDR1 as MDHEN and CDR2 as SYDVKM.

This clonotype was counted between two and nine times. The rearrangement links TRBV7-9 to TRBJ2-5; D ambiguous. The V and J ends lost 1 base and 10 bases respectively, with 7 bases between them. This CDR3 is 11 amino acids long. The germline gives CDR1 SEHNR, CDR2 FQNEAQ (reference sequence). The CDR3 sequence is CASSLGVDQYF. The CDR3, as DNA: TGTGCCAGCAGCTTAGGGGTAGACCAGTACTTC. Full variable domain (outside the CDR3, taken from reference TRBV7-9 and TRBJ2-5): DTGVSQNPRHKITKRGQNVTFRCDPISEHNRLYWYRQTLGQGPEFLTYFQNEAQLEKSRLLSDRFSAERPKGSFSTLEIQRTEQGDSAMYLCASSLGVDQYFGPGTRLLVL.